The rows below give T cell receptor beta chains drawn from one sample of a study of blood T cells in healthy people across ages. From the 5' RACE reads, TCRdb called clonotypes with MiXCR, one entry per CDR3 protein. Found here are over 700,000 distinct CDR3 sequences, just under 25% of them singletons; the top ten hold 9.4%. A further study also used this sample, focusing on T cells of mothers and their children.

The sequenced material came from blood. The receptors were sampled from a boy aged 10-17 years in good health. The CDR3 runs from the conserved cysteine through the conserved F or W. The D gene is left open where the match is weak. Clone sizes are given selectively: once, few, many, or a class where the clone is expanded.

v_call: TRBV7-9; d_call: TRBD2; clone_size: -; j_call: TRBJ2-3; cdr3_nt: TGTGCCAGCAGACCGGGACTAGCGGGTGTGCAGTTGAGCACAGATACGCAGTATTTT; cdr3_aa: CASRPGLAGVQLSTDTQYF
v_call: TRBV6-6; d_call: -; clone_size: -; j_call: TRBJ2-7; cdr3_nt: TGTGCCAGCAGACTCAGGGAAGGCGAGCAGTACTTC; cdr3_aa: CASRLREGEQYF
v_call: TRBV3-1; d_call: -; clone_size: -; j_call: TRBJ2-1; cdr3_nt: TGTGCCAGCAGCCAGGACCGGGACTCCTACAATGAGCAGTTCTTC; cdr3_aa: CASSQDRDSYNEQFF
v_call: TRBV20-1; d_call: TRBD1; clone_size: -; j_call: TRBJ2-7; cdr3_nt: TGCAGTGCTACTATAGGACAGGGGGGCTCCTACGAGCAGTACTTC; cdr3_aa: CSATIGQGGSYEQYF
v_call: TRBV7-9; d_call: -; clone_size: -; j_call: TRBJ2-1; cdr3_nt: TGTGCCAGCAGCTTAGAGGCAGGGGATCGGGAGCAGCACTTC; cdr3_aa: CASSLEAGDREQHF
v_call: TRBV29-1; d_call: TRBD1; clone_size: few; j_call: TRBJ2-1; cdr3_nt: TGCAGCGTTGAAGGACAGGGGGCCTACAATGAGCAGTTCTTC; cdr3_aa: CSVEGQGAYNEQFF
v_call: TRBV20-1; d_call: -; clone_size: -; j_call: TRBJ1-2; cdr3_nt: TGCAGTGCTACCCGGGGTTCGAGGGACTACACCTTC; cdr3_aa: CSATRGSRDYTF
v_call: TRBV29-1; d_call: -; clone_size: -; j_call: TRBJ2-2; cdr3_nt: TGCAGCGTTGCTCGAGCGACCGGGGAGCTGTTTTTT; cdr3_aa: CSVARATGELFF
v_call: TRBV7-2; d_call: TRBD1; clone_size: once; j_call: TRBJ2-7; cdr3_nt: TGTGCCAGCAGCTTCTCCTACAGGGGGTCATACGAGCAGTACTTC; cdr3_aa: CASSFSYRGSYEQYF
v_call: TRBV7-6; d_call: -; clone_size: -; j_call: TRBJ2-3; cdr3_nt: TGTGCCAGCAGCTCAGGGGTTTCTAGCACAGATACGCAGTATTTT; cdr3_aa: CASSSGVSSTDTQYF
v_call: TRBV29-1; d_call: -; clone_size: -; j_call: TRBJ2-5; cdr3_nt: TGCAGCGTTGGGGCTAGCGTGGAGACCCAGTACTTC; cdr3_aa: CSVGASVETQYF
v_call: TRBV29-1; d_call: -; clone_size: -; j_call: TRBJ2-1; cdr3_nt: TGCAGCGTTGACAAGGGGTCCCTCGATGAGCAGTTCTTC; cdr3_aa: CSVDKGSLDEQFF
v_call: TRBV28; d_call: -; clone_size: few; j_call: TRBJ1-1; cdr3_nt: TGTGCCAGCAGTTTATTATTTCCCCAGGGGCCCACTGAAGCTTTCTTT; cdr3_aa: CASSLLFPQGPTEAFF
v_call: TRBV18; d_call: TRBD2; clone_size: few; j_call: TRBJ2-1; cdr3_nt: TGTGCCAGCTCACCACTAGCGGGGCTCAATGAGCAGTTCTTC; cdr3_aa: CASSPLAGLNEQFF
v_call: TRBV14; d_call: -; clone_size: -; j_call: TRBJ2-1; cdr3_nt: TGTGCCAGCAGCCAAGCGCGGGCCCGCAGGGAGCAGTTCTTC; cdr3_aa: CASSQARARREQFF
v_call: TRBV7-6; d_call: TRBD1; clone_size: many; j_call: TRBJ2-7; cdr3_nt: TGTGCCAGCAGCTTAGCGGGACAGACCTACGAGCAGTACTTC; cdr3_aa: CASSLAGQTYEQYF
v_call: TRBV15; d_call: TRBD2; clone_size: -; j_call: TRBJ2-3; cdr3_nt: TGTGCCACCAGCAGATCTAAGACTAGCGGGGAAATAGATACGCAGTATTTT; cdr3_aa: CATSRSKTSGEIDTQYF
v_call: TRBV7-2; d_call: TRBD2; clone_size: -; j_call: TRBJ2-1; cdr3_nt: TGTGCCAGCAGCGCAGATAGCGGGAGGGCCGGTGAGCAGTTCTTC; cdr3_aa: CASSADSGRAGEQFF